The sequence of this T cell receptor (beta chain) was determined in a study of beta chain features in type 1 diabetes. Study-wide background: All samples yielded 107,917,701 examined sorted cells. Study-wide results and limits: Type 1 diabetes patients had fewer VDJ junction insertions and more deletions. Resolution of whether HLA type affects TCRB rearrangement was not achieved here.

Points on this clone: Antigen: not known.

Every bit of the isolated RNA underwent reverse transcription, so sequencing read expressed TCRB transcripts. When averaged, stem cell-like memory T cell samples yielded about a million reads. TCRdb keeps only in-frame clones here, not all; method: immunoSEQ multiplex PCR. The sample yields tens of thousands of clones, under 35% seen once. Sequenced: stem cell memory CD4+ T cells from blood. The clonotype originates from a woman in her late teens or twenties in good health.

In DNA form, the CDR3 reads TGTGCCAGCAGTTACCTCAATGAGCAGTTCTTC. This codes for CASSYLNEQFF. The chain has TRBV6-6 and TRBJ2-1, with D hard to call. V lost 2 bases and J 6 bases, leaving 2 bases between the germline ends. Germline loops: CDR1 MNHNY, CDR2 SVGAGI (reference sequence). The CDR3 contains 11 residues.